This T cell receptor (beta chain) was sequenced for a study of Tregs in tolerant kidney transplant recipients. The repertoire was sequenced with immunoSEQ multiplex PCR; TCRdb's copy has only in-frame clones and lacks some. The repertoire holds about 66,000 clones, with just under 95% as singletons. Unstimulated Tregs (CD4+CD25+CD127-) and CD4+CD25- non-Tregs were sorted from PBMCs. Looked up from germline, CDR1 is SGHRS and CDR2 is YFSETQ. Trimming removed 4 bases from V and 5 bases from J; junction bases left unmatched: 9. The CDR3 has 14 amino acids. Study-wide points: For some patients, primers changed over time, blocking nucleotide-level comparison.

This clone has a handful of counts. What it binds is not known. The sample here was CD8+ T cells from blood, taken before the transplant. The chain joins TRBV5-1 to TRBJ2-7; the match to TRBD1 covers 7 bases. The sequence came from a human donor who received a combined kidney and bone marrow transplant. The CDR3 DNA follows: TGCGCCAGCAGCGAGTGGGACAGTGGTAACGAGCAGTACTTC. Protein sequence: CASSEWDSGNEQYF.